A single sample is the source of the 21 T cell receptor beta chains below, sequenced in a study of blood T cell repertoires in COVID-19. Clones were read by immunoSEQ multiplex PCR, and TCRdb kept only the in-frame ones, dropping some. The data hold a few hundred thousand clones, with about nine tenths observed a single time. Sequenced material: PBMCs or T cells enriched from blood (not recorded which). Every receptor here comes from a man aged 25-45 years who had recovered from COVID-19.

The rearrangement links TRBV28 to TRBJ2-2; the D is unclear. Germline values: CDR1 MDHEN, CDR2 SYDVKM. Trimming left V 6 bases short and J 1 base short, with 9 bases between. This CDR3 has 14 amino acids. The DNA of the CDR3 is TGTGCCAGCAGCTGGAGTCAGAACACCGGGGAGCTGTTTTTT. Protein sequence: CASSWSQNTGELFF.

This clone was detected only once. This sequence joins TRBV6-5 and TRBJ1-2; 10 bases align to TRBD1. With 8 bases clipped from V and 7 bases from J, the junction kept 1 base outside the gene matches. The CDR3 loop spans 11 amino acids. In germline, CDR1 is MNHEY, CDR2 SVGAGI. CDR3 coding DNA: TGTGCCAGCGGACAGGGGGGTGGCTACACCTTC. It specifies CASGQGGGYTF.

The chain is built from TRBV6-4 and TRBJ1-1; tentative D call: TRBD1 (6 bases). Germline V gives CDR1 MRHNA, CDR2 SNTAGT. The CDR3 spans 13 residues. Trimming took off 6 bases at V and 4 bases at J, with 12 bases between the two ends. Here the CDR3 reads CASRGAWGTEAFF. CDR3 nucleotides: TGTGCCAGCAGGGGGGCCTGGGGCACTGAAGCTTTCTTT.

This chain links TRBV2 with TRBJ1-5, with 7 bases lining up with TRBD1. The CDR3 spans 14 residues. Losses at the gene ends were 6 bases for V and 0 bases for J; bases not matched to a gene: 2. Germline loops: CDR1 SNHLY, CDR2 FYNNEI. The CDR3 reads CASRQGPSNQPQHF. The CDR3 nucleotides are TGTGCCAGCAGACAGGGGCCTAGCAATCAGCCCCAGCATTTT.

This chain connects TRBV5-6 to TRBJ2-5; 16 bases agree with TRBD2. The CDR3 length is 17 residues. The germline V gene encodes CDR1 SGHDT and CDR2 YYEEEE. The ends lost 5 bases at V and 2 bases at J; junction bases unmatched: 6. CDR3 sequence reads: CASRPPGLAGGQETQYF. Written as DNA, the CDR3 is TGTGCCAGCAGACCACCGGGACTAGCGGGGGGGCAAGAGACCCAGTACTTC. The variable domain in full, with the rest retrieved from reference TRBV5-6 and TRBJ2-5, is DAGVTQSPTHLIKTRGQQVTLRCSPKSGHDTVSWYQQALGQGPQFIFQYYEEEERQRGNFPDRFSGHQFPNYSSELNVNALLLGDSALYLCASRPPGLAGGQETQYFGPGTRLLVL.

This chain links TRBV7-2 with TRBJ2-7; D is perhaps TRBD2 (5 bases). The germline gives CDR1 SGHTA, CDR2 FQGNSA. This CDR3 has 14 residues. V was cut by 5 bases and J by 1 base, with 12 bases left in between. DNA of the CDR3: TGTGCCAGCAGCGGCGGCACGGGATCCTACGAGCAGTACTTC. Translating it yields CASSGGTGSYEQYF. The full variable domain, in which reference TRBV7-2 and TRBJ2-7 provide the parts outside the CDR3, is GAGVSQSPSNKVTEKGKDVELRCDPISGHTALYWYRQSLGQGLEFLIYFQGNSAPDKSGLPSDRFSAERTGGSVSTLTIQRTQQEDSAVYLCASSGGTGSYEQYFGPGTRLTVT.

The J gene is TRBJ2-7, the V gene TRBV18; maybe TRBD2 (6 bases). V lost 3 bases to trimming and J lost 0 bases, with 12 bases between them. There are 15 residues in the CDR3. Germline CDR1 KGHSH, CDR2 LQKENI. The CDR3 is CASSPLPGDSYEQYF. CDR3 DNA: TGTGCCAGCTCACCGCTCCCGGGGGACTCCTACGAGCAGTACTTC.

V usage is TRBV5-1 and J usage is TRBJ2-7; no clear D gene. CDR1 and CDR2 (germline): SGHRS, YFSETQ. Trimming removed 5 bases at V and 0 bases at J, with 9 bases between. The CDR3 extends over 13 amino acids. The CDR3 reads CASRPISSYEQYF. The CDR3 DNA reads as TGCGCCAGCAGACCGATTAGCTCCTACGAGCAGTACTTC.

V is TRBV7-6 and J is TRBJ2-4; TRBD2 agrees at 8 bases. Germline V gene lookup returns CDR1 SGHVS and CDR2 FNYEAQ. The length of the CDR3 is 18 residues. The V and J ends lost 5 bases and 0 bases, in that order; junction bases with no gene match: 12. CDR3 DNA sequence: TGTGCCAGCAGCCGTAGACTAGCGACACCTCTAGCCAAAAACATTCAGTACTTC. Translated, it gives CASSRRLATPLAKNIQYF.

The CDR3 DNA follows: TGTGCCACCAGCAGAACTCGGGGCGGGGGGTCCTACGAGCAGTACTTC. This translates into CATSRTRGGGSYEQYF. This rearrangement joins TRBV15 to TRBJ2-7; 8 nucleotides agree with TRBD2. V shed 2 bases and J 1 base; nucleotides not matched to a gene: 7. The germline V gene has CDR1 LNHNV and CDR2 YYDKDF (reference sequence). The CDR3 is 16 amino acids.

The rearrangement links TRBV11-2 to TRBJ2-1; weak D call: TRBD2 (6 bases). Trimming took 3 bases from V and 12 from J, leaving 21 bases between them. Germline loops: CDR1 SGHAT, CDR2 FQNNGV. The CDR3 length is 15 residues. The CDR3 region is CASSFGETRVFAQFF. The CDR3 nucleotides read TGTGCCAGCAGCTTTGGGGAGACTAGAGTTTTCGCGCAGTTCTTC.

The chain couples TRBV27 to TRBJ2-7; a weak D match, TRBD2 (6 bases). Germline values: CDR1 MNHEY, CDR2 SMNVEV (reference sequence). V gave up 4 bases and J gave up 5 bases, with 18 bases separating them. The CDR3 has 15 amino acids. The CDR3 sequence is CASSSPGGALDEQYF. The CDR3 region has the DNA TGTGCCAGCAGTTCTCCAGGCGGGGCACTTGACGAGCAGTACTTC.

This clone occurred a few times. The rearrangement joins TRBV27 to TRBJ1-4, with D perhaps TRBD1 (5 bases). Between the trimmed V and J ends, which lost 7 bases and 10 bases, there was a span of 16 bases. CDR3 length: 13 residues. Germline V CDR1 and CDR2: MNHEY, SMNVEV (reference sequence). As DNA, the CDR3 is TGTGCCAGCAAGGGGCTGGGAATAGGAAAACTGTTTTTT. It yields the protein CASKGLGIGKLFF.

The J gene is TRBJ1-1, the V gene TRBV3-1 (or the pseudogene TRBV3-2); D unclear. Germline V gives CDR1 LGHDT, CDR2 YNNKEL (reference sequence). CDR3 length: 14 amino acids. Trimming removed 6 bases at V and 3 bases at J, with 14 bases between. CDR3: CASRRYGQYTEAFF. The CDR3 DNA reads as TGTGCCAGCAGGCGATATGGGCAGTACACTGAAGCTTTCTTT.

This chain connects TRBV19 to TRBJ2-3; 9 bases match TRBD2. The germline CDR1 and CDR2 sequences are LNHDA and SQIVND (reference sequence). V trimming: 8 bases; J trimming: 2 bases; junction bases outside the gene matches: 8. The CDR3 is 15 residues long. The CDR3 bases are TGTGCCAGTTGCACTATAGCGGGGGACACAGATACGCAGTATTTT. Encoded protein: CASCTIAGDTDTQYF.

V is TRBV5-4 and J is TRBJ2-3; D call uncertain. This CDR3 is 12 amino acids long. Germline lookup yields CDR1 SGHNT and CDR2 YYREEE (reference sequence). V was trimmed by 4 bases and J by 7 bases, leaving 10 bases between them. DNA for the CDR3: TGTGCCAGCAGCGCTCCGGGTTATACGCAGTATTTT. Protein: CASSAPGYTQYF.

J is TRBJ2-3 and V is TRBV6-5, with 8 bases that match TRBD1. The germline V gene has CDR1 MNHEY and CDR2 SVGAGI. Trimming removed 2 bases from V and 2 bases from J; junction bases left unmatched: 3. The CDR3 loop spans 15 amino acids. CDR3: CASSYRGQVTDTQYF. In nucleotides, the CDR3 is TGTGCCAGCAGTTACCGGGGACAGGTCACAGATACGCAGTATTTT.

This clone has just one count. The rearrangement links TRBV5-1 to TRBJ1-4; D is unresolved. The CDR3 consists of 15 residues. Trimming pared 0 bases from V and 4 bases from J, leaving 10 bases between. Looked up from germline, CDR1 is SGHRS and CDR2 is YFSETQ. As DNA, the CDR3 is TGCGCCAGCAGCTTGGGAGCAGGCCGTAATGAAAAACTGTTTTTT. Protein product: CASSLGAGRNEKLFF.

This rearrangement joins TRBV5-4 to TRBJ1-1; D not certain. CDR3 length: 15 amino acids. Germline V gene sequence: CDR1 SGHNT, CDR2 YYREEE (reference sequence). The germline V and J ends were trimmed by 0 bases and 3 bases, with 12 bases remaining between them. The CDR3 nucleotides read TGTGCCAGCAGCTTGGGTCGGGGAAGGGACACTGAAGCTTTCTTT. Protein: CASSLGRGRDTEAFF. Complete variable domain (other parts from reference TRBV5-4 and TRBJ1-1): ETGVTQSPTHLIKTRGQQVTLRCSSQSGHNTVSWYQQALGQGPQFIFQYYREEENGRGNFPPRFSGLQFPNYSSELNVNALELDDSALYLCASSLGRGRDTEAFFGQGTRLTVV.

This chain links TRBV7-8 with TRBJ2-7, with 10 nucleotides matching TRBD1. Unmatched junction bases numbered 7, after V lost 0 bases and J lost 11 bases. CDR1 and CDR2 from the germline V gene are SGHVS and FQNEAQ. The CDR3 runs 14 residues. CDR3 bases: TGTGCCAGCAGCTTAGCCCAGGGACAGGGGAGGAAGTACTTC. It codes for CASSLAQGQGRKYF.

The chain has TRBV27 and TRBJ1-4; D is undetermined. The CDR3 loop spans 13 amino acids. Deletions cut 6 bases from V and 7 bases from J, with 12 bases between. CDR1 is MNHEY, CDR2 SMNVEV, per germline (reference sequence). In nucleotides, the CDR3 is TGTGCCAGCAGGTTCTCGGGAGGTGAAAAACTGTTTTTT. Protein: CASRFSGGEKLFF.